This record looks at one TCR beta chain sequence and its context. Following extraction, RNA underwent reverse transcription to cDNA, which served as the sequencing template. This table comes from immunoSEQ multiplex PCR, and its TCRdb copy is limited to in-frame clones, with some not included. The top ten clones hold about 0.89% of a sample with hundreds of thousands of clones, 45% to 70% of them seen once. The sample originates from a study of CD8+ T cells in alopecia areata. Background on the study: The study gave tofacitinib for 6 to 18 months, then 6 months off drug.

Noted treatment: oral pan-JAK inhibitor, 5-10 mg twice daily. Sorted populations comprised CD4+ and CD8+ T cells obtained from PBMCs. V lost 4 bases and J 6 bases, leaving 11 bases between the germline ends. Germline V gene sequence: CDR1 PRHDT, CDR2 FYEKMQ (reference sequence). This CDR3 region has 13 residues. This sequence was found in a human donor with alopecia areata. The sequences come from CD4+ T cells sorted from blood, collected at roughly week 52, from a patient treated with tofacitinib. This chain links TRBV13 with TRBJ2-3; possibly TRBD1 for D (6 bases). For the CDR3, the DNA is TGTGCCAGCAGCTCCACAGGGTCTGATACGCAGTATTTT. As protein: CASSSTGSDTQYF.